The 26 T cell receptor beta chains below all came from one sample that was sequenced in a study of blood T cell repertoires in COVID-19. Profiled with immunoSEQ multiplex PCR; TCRdb holds only in-frame clones, not every one. The sample lists 40,000 to 45,000 clones, around three quarters occurring once. Sequenced input: peripheral blood. Receptors were obtained from a woman older than 75 with acute or convalescent COVID-19.

The chain recombines TRBV5-1 with TRBJ2-7; 8 positions agree with TRBD2. The V segment lost 0 bases and the J segment 7 bases; nucleotides outside the gene matches: 9. This CDR3 region has 15 residues. Per the germline V gene, CDR1 is SGHRS and CDR2 is YFSETQ. CDR3 DNA: TGCGCCAGCAGCTTGGCTAGCGGGTATTCGGAAGAGCAGTACTTC. It yields the protein CASSLASGYSEEQYF. The complete variable domain, with remaining parts taken from reference TRBV5-1 and TRBJ2-7, reads KAGVTQTPRYLIKTRGQQVTLSCSPISGHRSVSWYQQTPGQGLQFLFEYFSETQRNKGNFPGRFSGRQFSNSRSEMNVSTLELGDSALYLCASSLASGYSEEQYFGPGTRLTVT.

The chain is built from TRBV4-3 and TRBJ2-1, with TRBD2 identical over 9 bases. Germline CDR1 reads LGHNA; CDR2 reads YSLEER. This CDR3 is 18 amino acids long. The J segment lost 1 base and the V segment lost 1 base, leaving 8 bases of the junction unmatched. The CDR3 bases are TGCGCCAGCAGCCAAGGAGGGGCTCTAGCGGGATCCTACAATGAGCAGTTCTTC. This sequence encodes CASSQGGALAGSYNEQFF.

The V gene is TRBV3-1 (or the pseudogene TRBV3-2), the J gene TRBJ2-5, with 10 bases aligning to TRBD2. Trimming took 6 bases from V and 5 from J; bases not matched to a gene: 6. Germline-derived CDR1 and CDR2 are LGHDT and YNNKEL (reference sequence). This CDR3 has 14 residues. The CDR3, as DNA: TGTGCCAGCAGAGGAGCGGGAGGGAAGGAGACCCAGTACTTC. Translating it yields CASRGAGGKETQYF.

The chain has TRBV7-2 and TRBJ2-7; the match to TRBD2 covers 12 bases. Germline V gene data show CDR1 as SGHTA and CDR2 as FQGNSA. V was pared by 4 bases and J by 6 bases, with 10 bases of the junction left unmatched. CDR3 length equals 16 residues. The DNA of the CDR3 is TGTGCCAGCAGCTACGACCTAAGACTAGCGGGAGCCGAGCAGTACTTC. This gives the protein CASSYDLRLAGAEQYF.

The chain is built from TRBV5-6 and TRBJ1-1; unclear D gene. Germline-derived CDR1 and CDR2 are SGHDT and YYEEEE. The ends were cut back, 7 bases at V and 3 bases at J, with 7 bases in the middle. The CDR3 is 11 amino acids. The CDR3 loop is CASCRYTEAFF. Written as DNA, the CDR3 is TGTGCCAGCTGCCGGTACACTGAAGCTTTCTTT.

The chain employs TRBV7-2 and TRBJ2-1, with 13 bases matching TRBD2. The CDR3 runs 15 residues. The germline V gene has CDR1 SGHTA and CDR2 FQGNSA. J lost 6 bases, V lost 8 bases, and 7 bases had no gene match. The CDR3 loop reads CASGYTSGRGNEQFF. The CDR3, as DNA: TGTGCCAGCGGATATACTAGCGGGAGGGGCAATGAGCAGTTCTTC.

This clone was counted a few times. The chain combines TRBV5-1 with TRBJ2-2; no clear D. V lost 2 bases to trimming and J lost 3 bases, with 14 bases between them. This CDR3 has 16 residues. Germline V gene lookup returns CDR1 SGHRS and CDR2 YFSETQ. As DNA, the CDR3 is TGCGCCAGCAGCTTAATAGGCGCTCGGGACACCGGGGAGCTGTTTTTT. The encoded protein is CASSLIGARDTGELFF.

By frequency in the sample, this clone is medium-sized. The chain employs TRBV28 and TRBJ2-1, with 8 bases aligning to TRBD2. In germline, CDR1 is MDHEN, CDR2 SYDVKM. This CDR3 contains 14 residues. Losses at the gene ends were 3 bases for V and 8 bases for J; bases not matched to a gene: 6. DNA of the CDR3: TGTGCCAGCAGTTTTGTAGCGGGAACGGATGAGCAGTTCTTC. Protein: CASSFVAGTDEQFF. The whole variable domain, remainder taken from reference TRBV28 and TRBJ2-1, is DVKVTQSSRYLVKRTGEKVFLECVQDMDHENMFWYRQDPGLGLRLIYFSYDVKMKEKGDIPEGYSVSREKKERFSLILESASTNQTSMYLCASSFVAGTDEQFFGPGTRLTVL.

The rearrangement links TRBV6-5 to TRBJ2-2, with 7 bases fitting TRBD2. Germline V gene sequence: CDR1 MNHEY, CDR2 SVGAGI. V trimming: 4 bases; J trimming: 4 bases; junction bases outside the gene matches: 6. CDR3 length equals 15 residues. The DNA of the CDR3 is TGTGCCAGCAGTTGGGAGGGCCTGGGCACCGGGGAGCTGTTTTTT. This gives the protein CASSWEGLGTGELFF.

V usage is TRBV27 and J usage is TRBJ1-2; 7 bases line up with TRBD1. Trimming cost V 5 bases and J 5 bases; bases outside gene matches: 11. Germline CDR1 MNHEY, CDR2 SMNVEV (reference sequence). The CDR3 sequence is 15 residues long. This chain's CDR3 is CASSAGQWDTYGYTF. The CDR3 DNA sequence: TGTGCCAGCAGTGCGGGACAGTGGGACACGTATGGCTACACCTTC.

V and J are TRBV3-1 (or the pseudogene TRBV3-2) and TRBJ2-1, with TRBD2 matching 11 bases. The CDR3 spans 16 residues. Germline CDR1 and CDR2: LGHDT and YNNKEL (reference sequence). V shed 4 bases, J shed 4 bases, and the junction held 6 bases outside the gene matches. CDR3 protein: CASSPRRLAGYNEQFF. CDR3 sequence (DNA): TGTGCCAGCAGCCCTAGAAGACTAGCGGGGTACAATGAGCAGTTCTTC.

The chain is built from TRBV30 and TRBJ1-4, with D unresolved. The CDR3 runs to 13 residues. V lost 2 bases and J 13 bases, leaving 17 bases between the germline ends. CDR1 is GTSNPN and CDR2 is SVGIG in the germline V gene (reference sequence). CDR3 nucleotide sequence: TGTGCCTGGAGTACCCTAGGAGCGGTAGCACTGTTTTTT. Its protein is CAWSTLGAVALFF.

The gene calls are TRBV11-2 and TRBJ2-7; D is unclear. Germline V lookup: CDR1 SGHAT, CDR2 FQNNGV. Trimming shortened V by 3 bases and J by 6 bases, and 9 bases separated the two germline ends. The CDR3 contains 12 residues. The CDR3 region is CASSLSRGEQYF. The CDR3 DNA reads as TGTGCCAGCAGCTTGTCGAGAGGCGAGCAGTACTTC. The variable domain in full, with the rest retrieved from reference TRBV11-2 and TRBJ2-7, is EAGVAQSPRYKIIEKRQSVAFWCNPISGHATLYWYQQILGQGPKLLIQFQNNGVVDDSQLPKDRFSAERLKGVDSTLKIQPAKLEDSAVYLCASSLSRGEQYFGPGTRLTVT.

This CDR3 reads CAWSVADRNTEAFF. CDR3 sequence (DNA): TGTGCCTGGAGTGTAGCGGACAGAAACACTGAAGCTTTCTTT. The V gene is TRBV30, the J gene TRBJ1-1; perhaps TRBD1 as D (6 bases). The CDR3 is 14 residues long. Trimming cost V 0 bases and J 2 bases, with 10 bases left between them. Germline CDR1 is GTSNPN and CDR2 is SVGIG (reference sequence).

The J gene is TRBJ1-1, the V gene TRBV11-1, with unresolved D. Per germline, CDR1 SGHAT and CDR2 FQDESV (reference sequence). Trimming stripped 5 bases from V and 8 bases from J, with 12 bases between. This CDR3 comprises 12 residues. The CDR3 is CASSPHGNEAFF. Here the CDR3 DNA reads TGTGCCAGCAGCCCCCACGGGAACGAAGCTTTCTTT. The full variable domain, rest sourced from reference TRBV11-1 and TRBJ1-1, is EAEVAQSPRYKITEKSQAVAFWCDPISGHATLYWYRQILGQGPELLVQFQDESVVDDSQLPKDRFSAERLKGVDSTLKIQPAELGDSAMYLCASSPHGNEAFFGQGTRLTVV.

V gene TRBV30 combines with J gene TRBJ2-1, with 10 bases fitting TRBD2. After removal of 1 base from V and 5 bases from J, the junction contained 5 bases not matched to a gene. CDR3 length: 15 amino acids. The germline gives CDR1 GTSNPN, CDR2 SVGIG (reference sequence). The CDR3 bases are TGTGCCTGGAGTGGAGCCGGGACTAGCGACAATGAGCAGTTCTTC. Translating gives CAWSGAGTSDNEQFF.

This clone came up a few times. The rearrangement links TRBV5-5 to TRBJ1-5; TRBD1 is a possible D gene (5 bases). V was shortened by 2 bases and J by 8 bases, with 11 bases between the two germline ends. The germline gives CDR1 SGHKS, CDR2 YYEKEE (reference sequence). CDR3 length: 13 residues. The CDR3 DNA follows: TGTGCCAGCAGCTTTCAGGGACTTAAGCCCCAGCATTTT. This gives the protein CASSFQGLKPQHF.

This clone was observed a few times. The chain has TRBV6-5 and TRBJ2-5; D possibly corresponds to TRBD2 (6 bases). Germline values: CDR1 MNHEY, CDR2 SVGAGI. This CDR3 has 14 amino acids. Trimming took 5 bases from V and 2 from J, leaving 12 bases between them. The CDR3 loop is CASSHRDFQETQYF. CDR3 coding DNA: TGTGCCAGCAGTCACCGGGACTTTCAAGAGACCCAGTACTTC.

The J gene is TRBJ2-2, the V gene TRBV9; weak D call: TRBD2 (6 bases). With 0 bases removed from V and 4 bases from J, the gap between germline ends came to 10 bases. This CDR3 region has 15 residues. CDR1 and CDR2 (germline): SGDLS, YYNGEE. In DNA, the CDR3 is TGTGCCAGCAGCGTAGTAGCGGAGTTCACCGGGGAGCTGTTTTTT. Translating gives CASSVVAEFTGELFF.

This clone was detected only a few times. V gene TRBV6-6 combines with J gene TRBJ2-2; possible D gene TRBD1, 5 bases. The CDR3 covers 13 residues. Trimming cost V 7 bases and J 2 bases, with 8 bases left between them. Per germline, CDR1 MNHNY and CDR2 SVGAGI (reference sequence). The CDR3 coding sequence is TGTGCCAGCACAGGGTACAACACCGGGGAGCTGTTTTTT. Its translation: CASTGYNTGELFF.

The chain uses TRBV12-3 or TRBV12-4 and TRBJ1-1; D might be TRBD1 (5 bases). The CDR3 is 12 residues long. Trimming took 6 bases from V and 8 from J, leaving 13 bases between them. CDR3 nucleotides: TGTGCCAGCAGCTCCCCCGCAGGGGAAGCTTTCTTT. Its translation: CASSSPAGEAFF.

J is TRBJ1-1 and V is TRBV6-2 or TRBV6-3, with D possibly being TRBD1 (5 bases). This CDR3 has 13 residues. Germline CDR1 is MNHEY and CDR2 is SVGEGT. The ends were cut back, 1 base at V and 6 bases at J, with 9 bases in the middle. The CDR3 DNA reads TGTGCCAGCAGTTACTTGGTGACAGCTGAAGCTTTCTTT. Translating gives CASSYLVTAEAFF.

J is TRBJ2-2 and V is TRBV5-1; maybe TRBD2 (6 bases). V was pared by 0 bases and J by 2 bases, with 17 bases between. In germline, CDR1 is SGHRS, CDR2 YFSETQ. The CDR3 is 18 residues long. This chain's CDR3 is CASSLVLRGRGNTGELFF. The CDR3 DNA reads as TGCGCCAGCAGCTTGGTCTTACGTGGGCGGGGAAACACCGGGGAGCTGTTTTTT.

This rearrangement joins TRBV9 to TRBJ2-1, with a tentative D call TRBD1 (7 bases). The CDR3 consists of 18 residues. Trimming pared 0 bases from V and 0 bases from J, leaving 16 bases between. The germline V gene encodes CDR1 SGDLS and CDR2 YYNGEE. This CDR3 is CASSVGGGGPPSYNEQFF. The CDR3, as DNA: TGTGCCAGCAGCGTAGGTGGAGGGGGCCCCCCCTCCTACAATGAGCAGTTCTTC.

V gene TRBV7-9 combines with J gene TRBJ1-4; 8 positions agree with TRBD1. V was pared by 5 bases and J by 4 bases, with 6 bases of the junction left unmatched. From germline, CDR1 is SEHNR and CDR2 FQNEAQ (reference sequence). The CDR3 is made up of 15 amino acids. CDR3 sequence reads: CASSQGAGGNEKLFF. The DNA for the CDR3 is TGTGCCAGCAGCCAGGGGGCAGGTGGTAATGAAAAACTGTTTTTT.

The chain uses TRBV28 and TRBJ2-7; 9 positions agree with TRBD2. Trimming took 4 bases from V and 1 from J; bases not matched to a gene: 8. The CDR3 is 16 amino acids. Germline lookup yields CDR1 MDHEN and CDR2 SYDVKM. In DNA form, the CDR3 reads TGTGCCAGCAGTTCCTACAGCGGGAGGTTTTCCTACGAGCAGTACTTC. Translation gives CASSSYSGRFSYEQYF.